The source of this TCR beta chain is a study of cytotoxic CD8 clonotypes in ibrutinib-treated CLL. Some clones are missing from TCRdb's copy, which holds only in-frame ones; the method was immunoSEQ multiplex PCR. In the table there are over 14,000 clones, 55% to 75% of which are singletons. The CDR3 spans 14 residues. V lost 6 bases, J lost 7 bases, and 19 bases lay in between. Germline loops: CDR1 ENHRY, CDR2 SYGVKD. The sample was PBMCs, taken before ibrutinib treatment. This clonotype was sampled from a human donor with chronic lymphocytic leukemia. This chain connects TRBV10-3 to TRBJ2-7; D remains ambiguous. Here the CDR3 DNA reads TGTGCCATCAGCCCCGGGCTAGTCCCTAGGGAGCAGTACTTC. This translates into CAISPGLVPREQYF.